The 10 T cell receptor beta chains reported below all come from one sample, sequenced in a study of shared clonotypes between healthy human individuals. Terminally differentiated effector memory CD45RA+ cells were excluded from the naive CD8 cells, which were CD45RO-negative and positively selected for CCR7. The repertoire was sequenced with immunoSEQ multiplex PCR; TCRdb's copy has only in-frame clones and lacks some. Of 2 million or so clones in the sample, 85% to 95% were seen once. Material: naive CD8+ T cells sorted from blood. Source of these receptors: a man in his late teens or twenties in good health.

The chain carries TRBV7-2 and TRBJ2-2; possibly TRBD2 for D (7 bases). Trimming removed 3 bases from V and 7 bases from J, with 21 bases in between. CDR1 is SGHTA, CDR2 FQGNSA, per germline. There are 17 residues in the CDR3. CDR3 protein: CASSLLLTGGAGGELFF. CDR3 bases: TGTGCCAGCAGCTTGCTCTTAACGGGGGGCGCGGGCGGGGAGCTGTTTTTT.

Comments on this clone: Other DNA sequences from this sample encode an identical CDR3 as well. This sequence joins TRBV7-9 and TRBJ2-7; D remains unclear. V was clipped by 1 base and J by 3 bases, with 7 bases between them. The CDR3 spans 13 residues. From germline, CDR1 is SEHNR and CDR2 FQNEAQ (reference sequence). This CDR3 is CASSLGQDYEQYF. DNA for the CDR3: TGTGCCAGCAGCTTAGGCCAAGACTACGAGCAGTACTTC. The full variable domain, with the rest looked up from reference TRBV7-9 and TRBJ2-7, is DTGVSQNPRHKITKRGQNVTFRCDPISEHNRLYWYRQTLGQGPEFLTYFQNEAQLEKSRLLSDRFSAERPKGSFSTLEIQRTEQGDSAMYLCASSLGQDYEQYFGPGTRLTVT.

As to this clone: Other nucleotide sequences from this sample produce the same CDR3. The V and J genes are TRBV19 and TRBJ2-7; TRBD2 aligns across 7 bases. Germline CDR1 and CDR2: LNHDA and SQIVND (reference sequence). Trimming at V came to 6 bases and at J to 4 bases, leaving 0 bases not matched to a gene. The CDR3 has 11 amino acids. The CDR3 protein is CASRGGYEQYF. DNA of the CDR3: TGTGCCAGTAGGGGGGGGTACGAGCAGTACTTC.

J is TRBJ2-1 and V is TRBV7-9; unclear D gene. The CDR3 runs 13 residues. V was shortened by 1 base and J by 5 bases, with 6 bases between the two germline ends. Germline CDR1 reads SEHNR; CDR2 reads FQNEAQ (reference sequence). Here the CDR3 DNA reads TGTGCCAGCAGCTTAGGCCTCCACAATGAGCAGTTCTTC. Its protein product is CASSLGLHNEQFF.

This sequence joins TRBV7-9 and TRBJ2-7; a weak D match, TRBD2 (6 bases). The CDR3 consists of 16 residues. Trimming took 4 bases from V and 2 from J, leaving 18 bases between them. Germline V gene data show CDR1 as SEHNR and CDR2 as FQNEAQ (reference sequence). Written as DNA, the CDR3 is TGTGCCAGCAGCTCTCCGGTTAGCGGTCTTCCCTACGAGCAGTACTTC. Translating gives CASSSPVSGLPYEQYF.

This chain joins TRBV4-3 and TRBJ1-2, with 7 bases fitting TRBD1. This CDR3 comprises 15 residues. V gave up 5 bases and J gave up 0 bases; unmatched junction bases: 6. Germline V lookup: CDR1 LGHNA, CDR2 YSLEER. CDR3 sequence: CASSFDRATNYGYTF. CDR3 bases: TGCGCCAGCAGCTTTGACAGGGCTACTAACTATGGCTACACCTTC.

The chain is built from TRBV4-1 and TRBJ2-3, with 9 bases matching TRBD2. J was trimmed by 8 bases and V by 8 bases; bases with no gene match: 8. Per the germline V gene, CDR1 is MGHRA and CDR2 is YSYEKL. The CDR3 is made up of 13 amino acids. CDR3 region: CASSGLALSTQYF. In DNA, the CDR3 is TGCGCCAGCTCGGGACTAGCTCTTTCTACGCAGTATTTT.

The rearrangement uses TRBV9 and TRBJ1-1; D is uncertain. Per the germline V gene, CDR1 is SGDLS and CDR2 is YYNGEE. Trimming stripped 5 bases from V and 6 bases from J, with 14 bases between. This CDR3 has 13 residues. The CDR3: CASSSSGSPEAFF. The CDR3 coding sequence is TGTGCCAGCAGTTCTTCCGGCAGCCCTGAAGCTTTCTTT. Looking up the rest from reference TRBV9 and TRBJ1-1 gives the full variable domain: DSGVTQTPKHLITATGQRVTLRCSPRSGDLSVYWYQQSLDQGLQFLIQYYNGEERAKGNILERFSAQQFPDLHSELNLSSLELGDSALYFCASSSSGSPEAFFGQGTRLTVV.

Written as DNA, the CDR3 is TGCGCCAGCAACGTAGCGAACACCGGGGAGCTGTTTTTT. Translation: CASNVANTGELFF. The chain carries TRBV10-2 and TRBJ2-2, with no clear D. Deletions cut 7 bases from V and 0 bases from J, with 6 bases between. The germline V gene has CDR1 WSHSY and CDR2 SAAADI. The CDR3 runs to 13 residues.

The V gene is TRBV6-1, the J gene TRBJ2-7, with a weak D call TRBD1 (5 bases). V lost 6 bases and J 3 bases, leaving 9 bases between the germline ends. This CDR3 is 12 amino acids long. Germline lookup yields CDR1 MNHNS and CDR2 SASEGT. The CDR3 sequence is CASSRVDYEQYF. CDR3 nucleotide sequence: TGTGCCAGCAGCAGGGTGGACTACGAGCAGTACTTC.